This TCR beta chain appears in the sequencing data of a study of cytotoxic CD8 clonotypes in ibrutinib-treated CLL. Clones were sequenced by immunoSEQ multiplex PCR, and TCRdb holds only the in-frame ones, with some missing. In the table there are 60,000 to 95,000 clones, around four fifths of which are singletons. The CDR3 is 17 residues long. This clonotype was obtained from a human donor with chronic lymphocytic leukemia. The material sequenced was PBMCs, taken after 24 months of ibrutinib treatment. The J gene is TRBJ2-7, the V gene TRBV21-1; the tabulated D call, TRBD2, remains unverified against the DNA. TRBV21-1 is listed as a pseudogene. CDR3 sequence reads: CASSKGLLALLSYEQYF. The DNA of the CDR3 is TGTGCCAGCAGCAAGGGACTACTAGCGCTTCTCTCCTACGAGCAGTACTTC.